This TCR beta chain was recovered during a study of metastatic and nonmetastatic thyroid tumors. Using MiXCR, TCRdb reanalyzed the PCR reads. Of approximately 70,000 clones in the sample, just over 4% were seen once. This clone was counted many times. Germline CDR1 MNHNS, CDR2 SASEGT. The ends were cut back, 4 bases at V and 1 base at J, with 11 bases in the middle. This CDR3 contains 14 residues. No treatment of any kind had been given to any patient before thyroid surgery. The source material was blood. This sequence joins TRBV6-1 and TRBJ2-7; D remains ambiguous. This clonotype was obtained from a female donor with papillary thyroid cancer or a benign thyroid nodule (not recorded which). Some clones in this sample may be carry-over from other donors' samples. CDR3 protein: CASSGHIVSYEQYF. CDR3 in DNA: TGTGCCAGCAGTGGTCACATCGTTTCCTACGAGCAGTACTTC.